This T cell receptor (beta chain) was found in a study of radiation and T cells in renal cell carcinoma. About the research overall: Nephrectomy followed 15 Gy stereotactic body radiation by 4 weeks.

Generated by immunoSEQ multiplex PCR, the TCRdb table keeps only in-frame clones and is missing some. The sample gives about 130,000 clones, nearly 90% of which show up once; more than 10% is in the top ten. Whole-study findings and limits: In blood, top tumor clones expanded by 2 weeks, shrinking by 4.

The time point here: baseline pretreatment blood. Documented treatment: 15 Gy SBRT to primary tumor, nephrectomy 4 weeks later. This renal cell carcinoma was of the clear cell type. To note about this clone: What it recognizes is unknown.

Germline assignment: CDR1 SGHVS and CDR2 FQNEAQ. The V and J ends lost 1 base and 8 bases, in that order; junction bases with no gene match: 9. The CDR3 covers 15 residues. The sample here was blood, taken from a patient whose treatment included radiotherapy and nephrectomy. The receptor comes from a woman aged 50 to 60 with renal cell carcinoma. The chain links TRBV7-8 to TRBJ1-2; 8 bases match TRBD1. CDR3 loop: CASSLDGQGITGYTF. DNA for the CDR3: TGTGCCAGCAGCTTAGATGGACAGGGAATAACGGGCTACACCTTC.